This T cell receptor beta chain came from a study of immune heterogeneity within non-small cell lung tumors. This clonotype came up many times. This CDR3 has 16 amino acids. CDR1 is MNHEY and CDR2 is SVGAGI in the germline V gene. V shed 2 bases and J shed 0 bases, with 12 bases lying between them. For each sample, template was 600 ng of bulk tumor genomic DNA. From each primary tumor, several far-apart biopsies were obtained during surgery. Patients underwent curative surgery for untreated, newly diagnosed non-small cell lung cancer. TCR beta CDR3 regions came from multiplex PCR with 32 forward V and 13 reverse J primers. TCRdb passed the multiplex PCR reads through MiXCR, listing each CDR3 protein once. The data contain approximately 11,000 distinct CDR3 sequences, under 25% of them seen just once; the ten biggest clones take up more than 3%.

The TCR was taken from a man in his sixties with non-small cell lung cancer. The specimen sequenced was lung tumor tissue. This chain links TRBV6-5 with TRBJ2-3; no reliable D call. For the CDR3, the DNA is TGTGCCAGCAGTTACGGAATTAGAGCTAGCACAGATACGCAGTATTTT. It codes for CASSYGIRASTDTQYF.